These T cell receptor beta chains were read from a single sample in a study of CD8 T cells in Susac syndrome. TCRdb reanalysed the immunoSEQ multiplex PCR reads using MiXCR and keeps one entry per CDR3 protein. This table holds about 140,000 distinct CDR3 sequences, around 94% found once. The sequencing sample was made of CD8+ T cells from PBMCs. Receptors were obtained from a human donor in good health. CDR3s include the opening cysteine and the closing phenylalanine or tryptophan. Each record gives: V gene, clone size, D gene, J gene, CDR3 DNA, CDR3 protein. The D gene is left open where the match is weak. Clone sizes are given selectively: once, few, many, or a class where the clone is expanded.

TRBV7-6	NA	NA	TRBJ1-2	TGTGCCAGCAGCTTAGGCGACGGAGACTATGGCTACACCTTC	CASSLGDGDYGYTF
TRBV4-1	NA	TRBD2	TRBJ2-1	TGCGCCAGCAGCCTTATAGCGGGAGCTTACAATGAGCAGTTCTTC	CASSLIAGAYNEQFF
TRBV7-9	NA	TRBD2	TRBJ2-7	TGTGCCAGCAGCGGGACTAGCGGGAAATCCTACGAGCAGTACTTC	CASSGTSGKSYEQYF
TRBV7-9	NA	NA	TRBJ2-3	TGTGCCAGCAGCTTAGATTTCCCAGATACGCAGTATTTT	CASSLDFPDTQYF
TRBV2	NA	NA	TRBJ1-2	TGTGCCAGCAGTGAAGCGCGCACAGGATGGCACTATGGCTACACCTTC	CASSEARTGWHYGYTF
TRBV4-1	NA	NA	TRBJ2-5	TGCGCCAGCAGCCAAGACAAGTACCTACGGGAGACCCAGTACTTC	CASSQDKYLRETQYF
TRBV9	NA	NA	TRBJ2-1	TGTGCCAGCAGCGTAGGCGCCGTGGGTCGGGATGAGCAGTTCTTC	CASSVGAVGRDEQFF
TRBV29-1	NA	NA	TRBJ1-4	TGCAGCGGCGGGATACCAGAAAAACTGTTTTTT	CSGGIPEKLFF
TRBV28	NA	TRBD2	TRBJ2-1	TGTGCCAGCAGTTCTGGGACTAGCGGGAGACACAATGAGCAGTTCTTC	CASSSGTSGRHNEQFF
TRBV27	NA	NA	TRBJ2-7	TGTGCCAGCTTTGGGCTAACAGGGTCCTACGAGCAGTACTTC	CASFGLTGSYEQYF
TRBV29-1	NA	NA	TRBJ2-1	TGCAGCGTTGAAATATCAGGGCGTGAGTTCTTC	CSVEISGREFF
TRBV13	NA	TRBD1	TRBJ2-7	TGTGCCAGCAGCCCTCGGGACAGCTCCTACGAGCAGTACTTC	CASSPRDSSYEQYF
TRBV27	NA	NA	TRBJ1-1	TGTGCCAGCAGTACGGACAGTTTAAACACTGAAGCTTTCTTT	CASSTDSLNTEAFF
TRBV20-1	NA	NA	TRBJ1-5	TGCAGTGCTAGTCCGGCAGGGTGGGAGCAGCCCCAGCATTTT	CSASPAGWEQPQHF
TRBV4-3	NA	NA	TRBJ1-3	TGCGCCAGCAGCCAAGATGGTAGCTCTGGAAACACCATATATTTT	CASSQDGSSGNTIYF
TRBV9	once	NA	TRBJ1-2	TGTGCCAGCGAGAGTGGGGCCCGGGGTGGCTACACCTTC	CASESGARGGYTF
TRBV3-1	NA	TRBD1	TRBJ1-2	TGTGCCAGCAGCCATTCAAGGGGACAGGGCTATGGCTACACCTTC	CASSHSRGQGYGYTF
TRBV7-9	NA	NA	TRBJ2-5	TGTGCCAGCAGCCCCCGCCTGCTAGAGACCCAGTACTTC	CASSPRLLETQYF
TRBV7-9	NA	TRBD1	TRBJ2-4	TGTGCCAGCAGCTCCGGGACAGTCTTCGAAAACATTCAGTACTTC	CASSSGTVFENIQYF
TRBV12-3/TRBV12-4	NA	NA	TRBJ1-4	TGTGCCAGCAGCCCCAACAGGAGAACTAATGAAAAACTGTTTTTT	CASSPNRRTNEKLFF
TRBV29-1	NA	NA	TRBJ1-1	TGCAGCGTTATTGGGCAGAACACTGAAGCTTTCTTT	CSVIGQNTEAFF
TRBV9	NA	NA	TRBJ2-7	TGTGCCAACACCCCGGAAGGCTACGAGCAGTACTTC	CANTPEGYEQYF
TRBV27	NA	NA	TRBJ1-5	TGTGCCAGCAGCCCCGGGGGCTCCAATCAGCCCCAGCATTTT	CASSPGGSNQPQHF
TRBV13	NA	TRBD2	TRBJ2-4	TGTGCCAGCAGCGCCACTAGCGGAGCCAAAAACATTCAGTACTTC	CASSATSGAKNIQYF
TRBV30	NA	TRBD1	TRBJ1-1	TGTGCCTGGAGTGTGTCAGGGGGTACCACTGAAGCTTTCTTT	CAWSVSGGTTEAFF
TRBV24-1	once	NA	TRBJ2-7	TGTGCCACCAGTGATTTGACGGCGGACGAGCAGTACTTC	CATSDLTADEQYF
TRBV20-1	NA	TRBD2	TRBJ2-3	TGCAGTGCTAGAGATAGTACTAGCGGGGCCCACGCTAATACGCAGTATTTT	CSARDSTSGAHANTQYF